The entry below gives a single T cell receptor (beta chain) sequence along with its context. This record comes from a study of CXCR3-negative and CXCR3-positive naive CD8 T cells. The authors made the TRB cDNA libraries by 5' RACE using UMI labels. TCRdb re-analyzed the 5' RACE reads; it lists each CDR3 protein once, without DNA. Here the sample table reports 75,000 to 95,000 distinct CDR3 sequences. Germline V gene lookup returns CDR1 SQVTM and CDR2 ANQGSEA. The CDR3 has 14 amino acids. The rearrangement joins TRBV29-1 to TRBJ2-7. The sample comprised naive CXCR3- CD8+ T cells from blood. Specified subset: CD45RO-CCR7+CD27+CD95- naive CD8+ T cells lacking CXCR3 (TNR3-). This clonotype was sampled from a human donor in good health. Some clones in this sample may be carry-over from other donors' samples. The CDR3 sequence is CSVEAGQGSYEQYF.